The T cell receptor (beta chain) under discussion was sequenced for a study of T cells in Graves' hyperthyroidism and ophthalmopathy. Study-wide background: Peripheral blood was collected at initial diagnosis, before any treatment. Points from the study as a whole: Ophthalmopathy was told apart from stable hyperthyroidism by a 13 V-J model.

Researchers amplified the TCR beta CDR3 regions from RNA transcripts. TCR CDR3 regions were first amplified by RT-PCR with HTBI primers. Via MiXCR, TCRdb re-called the multiplex PCR reads, giving one row per CDR3 protein. The table has around 620,000 distinct CDR3 sequences, around 16% seen once. This CDR3 contains 16 residues. CDR1 and CDR2 (germline): LNHDA, SQIVND (reference sequence). V was cut by 6 bases and J by 4 bases, with 21 bases left in between. This clonotype appeared a few times. As yet, its antigen is unknown. Uncontrolled infection, other autoimmune disease, pregnancy or lactation excluded patients. Extraction of PBMCs used 8.5 to 10 ml of fresh peripheral blood.

This chain connects TRBV19 to TRBJ2-5, with TRBD2 as a possible D gene (6 bases). The sequence came from a woman in her 30s with Graves' hyperthyroidism. The sequencing input was blood. The CDR3 sequence is CASSPLLGGVGETQYF. CDR3 DNA sequence: TGTGCCAGTAGCCCACTTCTCGGAGGGGTGGGAGAGACCCAGTACTTC.